The present T cell receptor (beta chain) was sequenced within a study of PD-L1 blockade in urothelial cancer. Study background: Males with bladder-origin urothelial cancer constituted about 90% of the 29 patients. Blood underwent analysis 3 weeks (second dose) and 6 weeks after treatment began. Peripheral blood specimens exhibited a median yield of approximately 140,000 T cells.

Findings and caveats of the study: Clonality of blood TCR below the median before treatment predicted better survival.

Regarding time point: peripheral blood 6 weeks after treatment start. Generated by immunoSEQ multiplex PCR, the TCRdb table keeps only in-frame clones and is missing some. This table holds some 120,000 clones, approximately 89% found once. With respect to this clone: The antigen is undetermined.

J was trimmed by 5 bases and V by 5 bases; bases with no gene match: 8. Germline assignment: CDR1 SGDLS and CDR2 YYNGEE. This CDR3 spans 14 amino acids. The receptor's source is a man aged 60-69 years with urothelial cancer. The V and J genes are TRBV9 and TRBJ1-2; TRBD1 aligns across 8 bases. The starting material was PBMCs, obtained around atezolizumab (anti-PD-L1) treatment. CDR3 nucleotides: TGTGCCAGCAGGAGTCAGGGGGCTGAGTATGGCTACACCTTC. Amino acids: CASRSQGAEYGYTF.